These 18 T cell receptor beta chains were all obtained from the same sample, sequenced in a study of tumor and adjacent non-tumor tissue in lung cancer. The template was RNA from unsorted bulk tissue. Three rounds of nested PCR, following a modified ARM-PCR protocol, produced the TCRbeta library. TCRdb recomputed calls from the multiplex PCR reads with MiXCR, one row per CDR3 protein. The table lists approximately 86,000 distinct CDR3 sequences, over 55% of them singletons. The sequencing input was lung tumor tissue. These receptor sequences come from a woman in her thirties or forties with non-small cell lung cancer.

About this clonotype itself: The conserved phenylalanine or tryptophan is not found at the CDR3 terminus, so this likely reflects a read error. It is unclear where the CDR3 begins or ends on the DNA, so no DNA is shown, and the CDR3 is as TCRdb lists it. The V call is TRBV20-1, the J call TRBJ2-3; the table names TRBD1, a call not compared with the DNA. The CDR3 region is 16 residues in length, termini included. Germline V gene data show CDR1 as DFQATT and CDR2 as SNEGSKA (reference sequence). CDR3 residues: CSARKFGTGFTDTQYL.

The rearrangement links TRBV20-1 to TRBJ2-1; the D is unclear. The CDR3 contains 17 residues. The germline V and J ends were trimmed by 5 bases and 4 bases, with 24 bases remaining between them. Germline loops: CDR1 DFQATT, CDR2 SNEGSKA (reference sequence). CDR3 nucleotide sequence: TGCAGTGCTCTCAGAACCAAGGGTGGACCCAGATACAATGAGCAGTTCTTC. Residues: CSALRTKGGPRYNEQFF.

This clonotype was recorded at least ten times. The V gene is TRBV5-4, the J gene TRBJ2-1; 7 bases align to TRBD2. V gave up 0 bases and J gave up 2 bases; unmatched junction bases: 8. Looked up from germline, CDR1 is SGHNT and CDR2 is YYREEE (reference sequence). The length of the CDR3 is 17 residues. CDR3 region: CASSLGTSVIPYNEQFF. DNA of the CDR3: TGTGCCAGCAGCTTGGGTACTAGCGTAATCCCCTACAATGAGCAGTTCTTC.

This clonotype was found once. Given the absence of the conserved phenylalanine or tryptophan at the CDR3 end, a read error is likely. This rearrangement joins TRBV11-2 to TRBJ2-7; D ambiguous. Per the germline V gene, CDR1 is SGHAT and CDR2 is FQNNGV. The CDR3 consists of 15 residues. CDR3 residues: CAGSLDPQRSYEQYS. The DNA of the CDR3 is TGTGCCGGCAGCTTAGATCCTCAGAGGTCCTACGAGCAGTACTCC.

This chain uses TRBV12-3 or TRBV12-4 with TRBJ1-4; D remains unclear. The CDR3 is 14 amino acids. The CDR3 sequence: CDNSPIDSNEKLFF. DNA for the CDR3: TGTGACAACAGCCCCATAGATTCTAATGAAAAACTGTTTTTT.

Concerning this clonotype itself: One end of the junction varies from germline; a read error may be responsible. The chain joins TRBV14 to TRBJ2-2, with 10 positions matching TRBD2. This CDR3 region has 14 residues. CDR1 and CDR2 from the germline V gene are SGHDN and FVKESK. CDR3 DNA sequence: TGTGCCAGCAGAGCGGGAGGGAACACAGGGGAGCTGTCTTTT. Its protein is CASRAGGNTGELSF.

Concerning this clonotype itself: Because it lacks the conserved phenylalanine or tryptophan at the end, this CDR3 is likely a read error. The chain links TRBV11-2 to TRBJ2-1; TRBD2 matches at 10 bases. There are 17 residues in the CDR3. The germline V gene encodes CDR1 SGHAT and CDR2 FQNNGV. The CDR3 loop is CASILAGGQLIYNEQFL. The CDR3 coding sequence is TGTGCCAGCATCTTAGCGGGAGGCCAGTTGATATACAATGAGCAGTTCTTA.

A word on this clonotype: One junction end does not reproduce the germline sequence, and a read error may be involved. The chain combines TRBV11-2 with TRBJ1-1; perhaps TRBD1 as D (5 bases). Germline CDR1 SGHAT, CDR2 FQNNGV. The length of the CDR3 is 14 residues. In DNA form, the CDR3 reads TGTGCGAGCAGCTTAATCAGGGTGAACACTGAAGCTTTCTTT. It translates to CASSLIRVNTEAFF.

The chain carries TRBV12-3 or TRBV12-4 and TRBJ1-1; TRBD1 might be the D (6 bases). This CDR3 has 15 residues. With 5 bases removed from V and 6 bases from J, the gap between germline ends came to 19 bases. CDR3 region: CASSMRGMGFPEAFF. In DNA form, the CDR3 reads TGTGCCAGCAGTATGAGGGGGATGGGCTTCCCTGAAGCTTTCTTT.

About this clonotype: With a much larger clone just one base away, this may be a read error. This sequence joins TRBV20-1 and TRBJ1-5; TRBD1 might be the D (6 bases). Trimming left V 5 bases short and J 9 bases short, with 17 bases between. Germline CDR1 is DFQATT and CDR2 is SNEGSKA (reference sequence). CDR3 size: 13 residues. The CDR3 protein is CSALPTGYRPQHF. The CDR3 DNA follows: TGCAGTGCTCTACCGACAGGTTATCGGCCCCAGCATTTT.

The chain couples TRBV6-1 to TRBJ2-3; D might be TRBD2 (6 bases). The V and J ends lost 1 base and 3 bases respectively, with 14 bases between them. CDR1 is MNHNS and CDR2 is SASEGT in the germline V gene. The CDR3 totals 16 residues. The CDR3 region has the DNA TGTGCCAGCAGTGAAGTCCCCGGAGGGACTACAGATACGCAGTATTTT. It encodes CASSEVPGGTTDTQYF.

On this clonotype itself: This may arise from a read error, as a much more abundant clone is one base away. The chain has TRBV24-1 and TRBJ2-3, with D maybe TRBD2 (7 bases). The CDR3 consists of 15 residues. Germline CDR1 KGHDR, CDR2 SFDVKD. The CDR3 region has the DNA TGTGCCTCCAGTGATGGGAGGGGGGAATCGGATACGCAGTATTTT. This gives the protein CASSDGRGESDTQYF.

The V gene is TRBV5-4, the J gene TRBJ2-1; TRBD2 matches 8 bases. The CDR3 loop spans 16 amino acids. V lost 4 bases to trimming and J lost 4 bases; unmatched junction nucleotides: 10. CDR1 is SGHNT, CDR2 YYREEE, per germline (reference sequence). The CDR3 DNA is TGTGCCAGCAGCCCGGGAGGGGGGACCAAATACAATGAGCAGTTCTTC. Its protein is CASSPGGGTKYNEQFF. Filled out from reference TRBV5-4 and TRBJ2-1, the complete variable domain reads ETGVTQSPTHLIKTRGQQVTLRCSSQSGHNTVSWYQQALGQGPQFIFQYYREEENGRGNFPPRFSGLQFPNYSSELNVNALELDDSALYLCASSPGGGTKYNEQFFGPGTRLTVL.

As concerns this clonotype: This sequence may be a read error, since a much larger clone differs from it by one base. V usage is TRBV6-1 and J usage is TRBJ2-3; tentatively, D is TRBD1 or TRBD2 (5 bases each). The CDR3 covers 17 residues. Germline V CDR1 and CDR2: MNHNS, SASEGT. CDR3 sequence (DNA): TGTGTCGGCAGTGAAGCCCTAGACCTGTCGGGGCTAGATACGCAGTATTTT. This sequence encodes CVGSEALDLSGLDTQYF.

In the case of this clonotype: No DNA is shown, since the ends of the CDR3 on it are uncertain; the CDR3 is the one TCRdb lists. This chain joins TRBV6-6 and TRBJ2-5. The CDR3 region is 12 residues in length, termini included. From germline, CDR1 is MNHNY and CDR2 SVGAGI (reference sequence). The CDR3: CANTDILETQYF.

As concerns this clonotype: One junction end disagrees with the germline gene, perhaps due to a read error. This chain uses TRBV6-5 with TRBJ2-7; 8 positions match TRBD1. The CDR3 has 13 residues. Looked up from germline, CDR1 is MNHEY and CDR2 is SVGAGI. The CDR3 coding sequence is TGTACCAGCCGGGGACAGGCTCGGGACGAGCAGTACTTC. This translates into CTSRGQARDEQYF.

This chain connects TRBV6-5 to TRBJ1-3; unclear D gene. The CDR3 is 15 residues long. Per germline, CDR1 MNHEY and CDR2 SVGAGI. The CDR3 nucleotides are TGTACTAGCAGTTACTCGGTCAGCGCTGGAAACACCATATATTTT. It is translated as CTSSYSVSAGNTIYF.

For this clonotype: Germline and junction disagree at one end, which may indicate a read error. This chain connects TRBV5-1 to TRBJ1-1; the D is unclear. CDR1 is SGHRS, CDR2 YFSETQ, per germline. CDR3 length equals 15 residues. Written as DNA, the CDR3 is TGCGCCAGCAACTTGGTGGGCACGGACCAAACTGAAGCTTTCTTT. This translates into CASNLVGTDQTEAFF.